The 19 T cell receptor beta chains reported below all come from one sample, sequenced in a study of T cells in Graves' hyperthyroidism and ophthalmopathy. Regions amplified from RNA transcripts were the TCR beta CDR3 regions. The HTBI primer set was used in a first-round RT-PCR of the TCR CDR3. Via MiXCR, TCRdb re-called the multiplex PCR reads, giving one row per CDR3 protein. The repertoire holds 250,000 to 300,000 distinct CDR3 sequences, 10% to 15% seen once, with roughly 7.5% in the top ten. Sequenced input: blood. The receptors were sampled from a woman between 25 and 40 years old with Graves' hyperthyroidism that later progressed to Graves' ophthalmopathy.

On this clonotype: This may be a read error, as it is one base from a much larger clone. The CDR3 here is CASSLCGELFF. The CDR3 region has the DNA TGCGCCAGCAGCTTGTGCGGGGAGCTGTTTTTT. The chain couples TRBV5-1 to TRBJ2-2, with D uncertain. Deletions cut 1 base from V and 7 bases from J, with 2 bases between. Germline loops: CDR1 SGHRS, CDR2 YFSETQ. The CDR3 contains 11 residues.

This clonotype was picked up many times. The rearrangement links TRBV7-3 to TRBJ2-7, with TRBD1 identical over 7 bases. The CDR3 runs to 14 residues. Germline CDR1 is SGHTA and CDR2 is FQGTGA. Trimming cost V 2 bases and J 2 bases; bases outside gene matches: 3. CDR3 bases: TGTGCCAGCAGCTTATCGGACAGGCCCTACGAGCAGTACTTC. It specifies CASSLSDRPYEQYF.

This clonotype was observed at least ten times. J is TRBJ2-1 and V is TRBV6-1; no definite D call. The CDR3 length is 14 residues. From germline, CDR1 is MNHNS and CDR2 SASEGT. Trimming cost V 7 bases and J 0 bases, with 10 bases left between them. CDR3 sequence reads: CASKPLSSYNEQFF. The CDR3 DNA follows: TGTGCCAGCAAACCCTTAAGCTCCTACAATGAGCAGTTCTTC.

This clonotype has a count of ten or more. V is TRBV15 and J is TRBJ2-5; the match to TRBD2 covers 11 bases. J gave up 2 bases and V 0 bases, and 8 bases lay outside the gene matches. The CDR3 is made up of 18 amino acids. CDR1 is LNHNV and CDR2 is YYDKDF in the germline V gene (reference sequence). The CDR3 loop is CATSREGGGLAAQETQYF. The CDR3 bases are TGTGCCACCAGCAGAGAAGGGGGGGGACTAGCGGCACAAGAGACCCAGTACTTC.

The chain carries TRBV27 and TRBJ2-1; D unresolved. The CDR3 runs to 17 residues. The germline CDR1 and CDR2 sequences are MNHEY and SMNVEV (reference sequence). Trimming removed 2 bases from V and 6 bases from J, with 20 bases in between. The CDR3 DNA reads TGTGCCAGCAGTTTAAGTCCCCTCCGGTCTAGACTCAATGAGCAGTTCTTC. This codes for CASSLSPLRSRLNEQFF.

This clonotype was seen repeatedly, ten times or more. This chain links TRBV28 with TRBJ1-2; perhaps TRBD1 as D (5 bases). V shed 8 bases and J shed 2 bases, with 18 bases lying between them. The CDR3 runs to 15 residues. CDR1 is MDHEN, CDR2 SYDVKM, per germline. CDR3 coding DNA: TGTGCCAGCCGAGAAATCCTACAGGTGAACTATGGCTACACCTTC. Amino acid sequence: CASREILQVNYGYTF.

This clonotype was seen at least ten times. The rearrangement joins TRBV15 to TRBJ1-4; D unresolved. Per the germline V gene, CDR1 is LNHNV and CDR2 is YYDKDF (reference sequence). This CDR3 is 15 amino acids long. V was pared by 0 bases and J by 8 bases, with 13 bases between. The CDR3 nucleotides are TGTGCCACCAGCAGAGAGGCAAATATTCACGAAAAACTGTTTTTT. Translated, it gives CATSREANIHEKLFF.

This clonotype was observed at least ten times. The rearrangement joins TRBV6-2 or TRBV6-3 to TRBJ2-7, with TRBD2 identical over 11 bases. The CDR3 consists of 19 residues. The V segment lost 0 bases and the J segment 1 base; nucleotides outside the gene matches: 11. CDR1 MNHEY and CDR2 SVGEGT come from the germline V gene. The CDR3 reads CASSYSLRTSGSISYEQYF. The CDR3 nucleotides are TGTGCCAGCAGTTACTCTCTCAGGACTAGCGGGTCGATTTCCTACGAGCAGTACTTC.

This rearrangement joins TRBV12-3 or TRBV12-4 to TRBJ2-3, with 9 bases aligning to TRBD2. The CDR3 is made up of 16 amino acids. Losses at the gene ends were 4 bases for V and 5 bases for J; bases not matched to a gene: 10. This chain's CDR3 is CASSSGREGRVDTQYF. The DNA for the CDR3 is TGTGCCAGCAGTTCTGGGCGGGAGGGCCGTGTAGATACGCAGTATTTT.

This clonotype was detected many times. V gene TRBV12-3 or TRBV12-4 combines with J gene TRBJ2-3; 7 bases agree with TRBD2. V shed 3 bases, J shed 3 bases, and the junction held 9 bases outside the gene matches. This CDR3 spans 16 amino acids. The CDR3 DNA follows: TGTGCCAGCAGTTTTCAATGGGGAGGGGTAACAGATACGCAGTATTTT. Translation: CASSFQWGGVTDTQYF.

A few counts support this clonotype. The V and J genes are TRBV7-9 and TRBJ2-1; unclear D gene. This CDR3 spans 11 amino acids. Germline lookup yields CDR1 SEHNR and CDR2 FQNEAQ (reference sequence). Trimming shortened V by 1 base and J by 9 bases, and 4 bases separated the two germline ends. DNA for the CDR3: TGTGCCAGCAGCTTAGTGAGTGAGCAGTTCTTC. Translation gives CASSLVSEQFF.

The chain combines TRBV6-2 or TRBV6-3 with TRBJ2-3; 13 bases line up with TRBD2. Germline V CDR1 and CDR2: MNHEY, SVGEGT. J was trimmed by 5 bases and V by 6 bases; bases with no gene match: 5. The CDR3 totals 15 residues. The DNA for the CDR3 is TGTGCCAGCAGCCTGAGACTAGCGGGAGGAGATACGCAGTATTTT. Encoded protein: CASSLRLAGGDTQYF.

This clonotype has at least ten counts. The chain carries TRBV16 and TRBJ1-5; possibly TRBD1 for D (5 bases). The CDR3 loop spans 15 amino acids. V was cut by 4 bases and J by 5 bases, with 15 bases left in between. CDR1 is KGHSY and CDR2 is FQNENV in the germline V gene. This chain's CDR3 is CASSLSGMRDQPQHF. The CDR3, as DNA: TGTGCCAGCAGCCTTTCAGGGATGAGGGATCAGCCCCAGCATTTT. Looking up the rest from reference TRBV16 and TRBJ1-5 gives the full variable domain: GEEVAQTPKHLVRGEGQKAKLYCAPIKGHSYVFWYQQVLKNEFKFLISFQNENVFDETGMPKERFSAKCLPNSPCSLEIQATKLEDSAVYFCASSLSGMRDQPQHFGDGTRLSIL.

This clonotype was counted between two and nine times. J is TRBJ1-1 and V is TRBV5-4; no clear D. CDR1 and CDR2 (germline): SGHNT, YYREEE (reference sequence). The V and J ends lost 3 bases and 0 bases respectively, with 9 bases between them. The CDR3 totals 14 residues. CDR3 DNA: TGTGCCAGCAGCTACGCCCGACTGAACACTGAAGCTTTCTTT. Protein: CASSYARLNTEAFF.

This clonotype occurred many times. This chain connects TRBV27 to TRBJ2-7; D may be TRBD2 (6 bases). Germline V CDR1 and CDR2: MNHEY, SMNVEV (reference sequence). V was trimmed by 5 bases and J by 1 base, leaving 9 bases between them. The CDR3 is 13 amino acids. The CDR3 reads CASSLGTSYEQYF. The CDR3 DNA reads as TGTGCCAGCAGTCTCGGGACTTCCTACGAGCAGTACTTC.

This clonotype was recorded many times. This chain links TRBV7-3 with TRBJ2-3; possible D gene TRBD2, 5 bases. Germline V gives CDR1 SGHTA, CDR2 FQGTGA. Trimming pared 5 bases from V and 0 bases from J, leaving 12 bases between. This CDR3 is 15 amino acids long. CDR3 sequence: CASSLSGVSTDTQYF. CDR3 DNA: TGTGCCAGCAGCCTGAGCGGTGTCAGCACAGATACGCAGTATTTT.

Concerning this clonotype: A much larger clonotype is one base distant, so this may be a read error. CDR3 sequence reads: CASSALTDTQYF. The CDR3 nucleotides read TGTGCCAGCAGCGCCCTCACAGATACGCAGTATTTT. This chain links TRBV9 with TRBJ2-3; D call uncertain. Germline assignment: CDR1 SGDLS and CDR2 YYNGEE. Trimming stripped 3 bases from V and 2 bases from J, with 4 bases between. The CDR3 is 12 amino acids.

This clonotype showed up many times. The rearrangement uses TRBV28 and TRBJ1-5; D remains ambiguous. In germline, CDR1 is MDHEN, CDR2 SYDVKM. Trimming left V 8 bases short and J 0 bases short, with 8 bases between. The CDR3 length is 13 residues. CDR3: CASALYSNQPQHF. The CDR3 coding sequence is TGTGCCAGCGCCTTATATAGCAATCAGCCCCAGCATTTT.

The table lists this clonotype with a few counts. V gene TRBV7-6 combines with J gene TRBJ2-2; TRBD2 matches at 13 bases. The germline gives CDR1 SGHVS, CDR2 FNYEAQ. CDR3 length: 19 amino acids. After removal of 5 bases from V and 7 bases from J, the junction contained 16 bases not matched to a gene. The CDR3 nucleotides read TGTGCCAGCAGCCCACCGGCTGGGGGACTAGCGGGATTCAGCGGGGAGCTGTTTTTT. Its translation: CASSPPAGGLAGFSGELFF. The variable domain in full, with the rest retrieved from reference TRBV7-6 and TRBJ2-2, is GAGVSQSPRYKVTKRGQDVALRCDPISGHVSLYWYRQALGQGPEFLTYFNYEAQQDKSGLPNDRFSAERPEGSISTLTIQRTEQRDSAMYRCASSPPAGGLAGFSGELFFGEGSRLTVL.